The 6 T cell receptor beta chains listed next were all sequenced from one sample in a study of sequential checkpoint blockade in melanoma. The treatment was: randomized to nivolumab then ipilimumab (arm A) or the reverse (arm B). Libraries were prepared by immunoSEQ multiplex PCR; TCRdb keeps only in-frame clonotypes and omits some of them. Of approximately 11,000 clones listed, 69% are singletons. Sample: CD8+ T cells sorted from blood (inferred from file names), taken from a patient given nivolumab and ipilimumab in sequence. The receptor set was obtained from a human donor with melanoma.

The CDR3 loop reads CASSLGPELNQPQHF. The CDR3 DNA follows: TGTGCCAGCAGCTTAGGGCCGGAGCTCAATCAGCCCCAGCATTTT. The chain is built from TRBV7-8 and TRBJ1-5; D unclear. This CDR3 is built from 15 residues. The germline gives CDR1 SGHVS, CDR2 FQNEAQ. Trimming cost V 1 base and J 3 bases, with 10 bases left between them.

The chain uses TRBV7-9 and TRBJ2-2; TRBD2 agrees at 8 bases. CDR1 is SEHNR and CDR2 is FQNEAQ in the germline V gene (reference sequence). The CDR3 is made up of 17 amino acids. J lost 0 bases, V lost 10 bases, and 13 bases had no gene match. The CDR3 DNA follows: TGTGCCAACCCCGCGGGGGGCGCCCCCTCGAACACCGGGGAGCTGTTTTTT. It encodes CANPAGGAPSNTGELFF.

The rearrangement uses TRBV19 and TRBJ2-7; 9 positions agree with TRBD2. The V gene's germline CDR1 is LNHDA and CDR2 SQIVND (reference sequence). The CDR3 is 15 amino acids. Trimming removed 3 bases from V and 3 bases from J; junction bases left unmatched: 6. This chain's CDR3 is CASSISGSGSYEQYF. The DNA for the CDR3 is TGTGCCAGTAGTATCTCGGGTAGCGGGAGCTACGAGCAGTACTTC.

This clone was seen a few times. The chain combines TRBV5-6 with TRBJ2-3, with 8 positions matching TRBD2. The CDR3 is 15 amino acids. Germline loops: CDR1 SGHDT, CDR2 YYEEEE. J lost 6 bases, V lost 3 bases, and 9 bases had no gene match. The CDR3 nucleotides read TGTGCCAGCAGCTACGTGGCGGGGGGCCGCGATACGCAGTATTTT. Translation gives CASSYVAGGRDTQYF.

This chain joins TRBV10-3 and TRBJ2-2; D not certain. CDR1 and CDR2 (germline): ENHRY, SYGVKD. The CDR3 length is 14 residues. V lost 4 bases to trimming and J lost 2 bases, with 8 bases between them. The DNA of the CDR3 is TGTGCCATCAGTGTCGGCGGTAACACCGGGGAGCTGTTTTTT. It encodes CAISVGGNTGELFF.

This clone was seen once. The V call is TRBV2, the J call TRBJ1-6; possible D gene TRBD1, 5 bases. There are 14 residues in the CDR3. Germline CDR1 reads SNHLY; CDR2 reads FYNNEI. The V and J ends lost 6 bases and 8 bases respectively, with 14 bases between them. CDR3 DNA: TGTGCCAGCAGAACGGACGGGGGGGATTCACCCCTCCACTTT. Translated, it gives CASRTDGGDSPLHF. Based on the CDR3 plus reference TRBV2 and TRBJ1-6, the full variable domain is EPEVTQTPSHQVTQMGQEVILRCVPISNHLYFYWYRQILGQKVEFLVSFYNNEISEKSEIFDDQFSVERPDGSNFTLKIRSTKLEDSAMYFCASRTDGGDSPLHFGNGTRLTVT.